These 21 T cell receptor beta chains share one sample of origin, sequenced in a study of blood T cell repertoires in COVID-19. The protocol was immunoSEQ multiplex PCR, while the TCRdb copy is restricted to in-frame clones and leaves out a portion. Among 110,000 to 150,000 clones, roughly 79% were seen once, and the ten largest hold around 2.1%. Sequencing was performed on peripheral blood. The receptors were gathered from a woman aged 55 to 70 with acute or convalescent COVID-19.

With regard to this clone: Its ends do not fully match the called genes, so a read error is possible. The rearrangement uses TRBV7-7 and TRBJ2-1; 11 bases fit TRBD2. CDR3 length: 15 residues. Germline CDR1 SSHAT, CDR2 FNYEAQ (reference sequence). CDR3 amino acids: CASSLDLAGGHEQFF. DNA of the CDR3: TGTGCTAGCAGCTTAGATCTAGCGGGAGGTCATGAGCAGTTCTTC.

The chain couples TRBV7-8 to TRBJ2-1, with 11 positions matching TRBD2. Germline lookup yields CDR1 SGHVS and CDR2 FQNEAQ. V lost 5 bases to trimming and J lost 7 bases; unmatched junction nucleotides: 4. The CDR3 is 14 residues long. CDR3: CASSLLAGANEQFF. The DNA of the CDR3 is TGTGCCAGCAGCCTACTAGCGGGAGCGAATGAGCAGTTCTTC.

The chain has TRBV19 and TRBJ2-6, with D possibly being TRBD2 (5 bases). CDR3 length equals 14 residues. V lost 3 bases and J 2 bases, leaving 5 bases between the germline ends. In germline, CDR1 is LNHDA, CDR2 SQIVND (reference sequence). As DNA, the CDR3 is TGTGCCAGTAGTATGAGGGCTGGGGCCAACGTCCTGACTTTC. Protein: CASSMRAGANVLTF. The full variable domain, with the rest looked up from reference TRBV19 and TRBJ2-6, is DGGITQSPKYLFRKEGQNVTLSCEQNLNHDAMYWYRQDPGQGLRLIYYSQIVNDFQKGDIAEGYSVSREKKESFPLTVTSAQKNPTAFYLCASSMRAGANVLTFGAGSRLTVL.

Remarks on this clone: This specimen includes other DNA sequences encoding the same CDR3. The J gene is TRBJ2-7, the V gene TRBV5-1, with 8 bases aligning to TRBD2. J was trimmed by 0 bases and V by 0 bases; bases with no gene match: 2. Germline V gene sequence: CDR1 SGHRS, CDR2 YFSETQ. The CDR3 consists of 15 residues. The CDR3 DNA reads as TGCGCCAGCAGCTTGGAGCGGGGGAGCTCCTACGAGCAGTACTTC. Amino acids: CASSLERGSSYEQYF.

A few counts support this clone. This chain joins TRBV20-1 and TRBJ2-3; 8 bases map to TRBD2. Germline CDR1 DFQATT, CDR2 SNEGSKA (reference sequence). The CDR3 spans 11 residues. The CDR3 nucleotides read TGCAGAGCGGGAGTCACAGATACGCAGTATTTT. Its protein is CRAGVTDTQYF.

This clone was observed a handful of times. The chain recombines TRBV28 with TRBJ2-1; the D gene is possibly TRBD2 (6 bases). CDR3 length: 15 residues. Trimming took 7 bases from V and 6 from J, leaving 19 bases between them. In germline, CDR1 is MDHEN, CDR2 SYDVKM. This CDR3 reads CASKERGRWGNEQFF. The CDR3 DNA sequence: TGTGCCAGCAAAGAGAGAGGGAGGTGGGGCAATGAGCAGTTCTTC. The full variable domain, rest sourced from reference TRBV28 and TRBJ2-1, is DVKVTQSSRYLVKRTGEKVFLECVQDMDHENMFWYRQDPGLGLRLIYFSYDVKMKEKGDIPEGYSVSREKKERFSLILESASTNQTSMYLCASKERGRWGNEQFFGPGTRLTVL.

This chain joins TRBV9 and TRBJ1-6, with 9 nucleotides matching TRBD1. Germline trimming cut 4 bases from V and 9 bases from J; bases unmatched to any gene: 8. The V gene's germline CDR1 is SGDLS and CDR2 YYNGEE. CDR3 length: 15 residues. Written as DNA, the CDR3 is TGTGCCAGCAGCCCCCAGACAGGGGGGGCTTCACCCCTCCACTTT. It yields the protein CASSPQTGGASPLHF. The full variable domain, its missing parts supplied by reference TRBV9 and TRBJ1-6, is DSGVTQTPKHLITATGQRVTLRCSPRSGDLSVYWYQQSLDQGLQFLIQYYNGEERAKGNILERFSAQQFPDLHSELNLSSLELGDSALYFCASSPQTGGASPLHFGNGTRLTVT.

V is TRBV14 and J is TRBJ1-4; D unclear. Germline V gene lookup returns CDR1 SGHDN and CDR2 FVKESK. This CDR3 contains 14 residues. V was clipped by 0 bases and J by 7 bases, with 9 bases between them. The CDR3 sequence is CASSQDFSGEKLFF. CDR3 sequence (DNA): TGTGCCAGCAGCCAAGATTTTTCCGGTGAAAAACTGTTTTTT.

The chain joins TRBV28 to TRBJ2-1, with 7 positions matching TRBD2. Germline V CDR1 and CDR2: MDHEN, SYDVKM. This CDR3 spans 12 amino acids. CDR3 sequence reads: CGAEGEGNEQFF. CDR3 sequence (DNA): TGTGGGGCGGAAGGGGAGGGCAATGAGCAGTTCTTC. The full variable domain, completed using reference TRBV28 and TRBJ2-1, is DVKVTQSSRYLVKRTGEKVFLECVQDMDHENMFWYRQDPGLGLRLIYFSYDVKMKEKGDIPEGYSVSREKKERFSLILESASTNQTSMYLCGAEGEGNEQFFGPGTRLTVL.

The chain employs TRBV28 and TRBJ1-6, with no clear D. The CDR3 is 10 residues long. The germline CDR1 and CDR2 sequences are MDHEN and SYDVKM. Trimming pared 11 bases from V and 7 bases from J, leaving 6 bases between. As DNA, the CDR3 is TGTGCCCCCCAGAATTCACCCCTCCACTTT. Its translation is CAPQNSPLHF.

This rearrangement joins TRBV29-1 to TRBJ1-5; no definite D call. CDR1 and CDR2 (germline): SQVTM, ANQGSEA. Trimming shortened V by 1 base and J by 2 bases, and 6 bases separated the two germline ends. There are 13 residues in the CDR3. The CDR3, as DNA: TGCAGCGTTGAAGTTAGTGGCAATCAGCCCCAGCATTTT. Encoded protein: CSVEVSGNQPQHF.

The rearrangement links TRBV7-2 to TRBJ1-1; possible D gene TRBD1, 6 bases. CDR1 and CDR2 (germline): SGHTA, FQGNSA. V was trimmed by 3 bases and J by 5 bases, leaving 16 bases between them. This CDR3 is 15 amino acids long. The CDR3: CASSLTLQGRTEAFF. As DNA, the CDR3 is TGTGCCAGCAGCTTGACTTTACAGGGTCGGACTGAAGCTTTCTTT.

The chain couples TRBV3-1 (or the pseudogene TRBV3-2) to TRBJ2-7, with TRBD2 identical over 14 bases. Germline lookup yields CDR1 LGHDT and CDR2 YNNKEL (reference sequence). The ends lost 0 bases at V and 2 bases at J; junction bases unmatched: 6. The CDR3 length is 18 residues. The CDR3 bases are TGTGCCAGCAGCCAAGACCCCTCGGGACTAGCGGGAGCCTACGAGCAGTACTTC. Translation gives CASSQDPSGLAGAYEQYF.

This chain links TRBV6-5 with TRBJ2-1, with a tentative D call TRBD2 (5 bases). CDR3 length equals 15 residues. Germline V gene data show CDR1 as MNHEY and CDR2 as SVGAGI. V lost 8 bases and J 0 bases, leaving 14 bases between the germline ends. CDR3 nucleotides: TGTGCCAGCCGGTTGCCGGGGAGCTCCTACAATGAGCAGTTCTTC. It is translated as CASRLPGSSYNEQFF.

This chain connects TRBV5-1 to TRBJ2-2; unclear D gene. This CDR3 has 14 amino acids. Trimming took off 7 bases at V and 10 bases at J, with 20 bases between the two ends. CDR1 and CDR2 from the germline V gene are SGHRS and YFSETQ. This chain's CDR3 is CASRESLSRTELFF. CDR3 DNA: TGCGCCAGCCGTGAAAGCTTAAGCCGAACGGAGCTGTTTTTT.

This clone was observed a handful of times. The chain is built from TRBV27 and TRBJ1-1; no firm D call. Germline values: CDR1 MNHEY, CDR2 SMNVEV (reference sequence). Trimming pared 3 bases from V and 1 base from J, leaving 24 bases between. The CDR3 has 19 residues. The DNA for the CDR3 is TGTGCCAGCAGTTTTATCCGGATACCTGTGGGCAGGTCGAACACTGAAGCTTTCTTT. Translating gives CASSFIRIPVGRSNTEAFF.

The CDR3 DNA follows: TGTGCCAGTAGTTTAGGGGGCTACGGGGAGCTGTTTTTT. Translating it yields CASSLGGYGELFF. The J gene is TRBJ2-2, the V gene TRBV19; 7 nucleotides line up with TRBD1. Germline trimming cut 5 bases from V and 7 bases from J; bases unmatched to any gene: 4. The CDR3 extends over 13 amino acids. Germline-derived CDR1 and CDR2 are LNHDA and SQIVND (reference sequence).

The J gene is TRBJ1-1, the V gene TRBV10-3; no clear D gene. V lost 10 bases, J lost 1 base, and 13 bases lay in between. This CDR3 contains 13 residues. Germline values: CDR1 ENHRY, CDR2 SYGVKD. Here the CDR3 reads CATQKRENTEAFF. CDR3 in DNA: TGTGCCACCCAAAAGCGGGAGAACACTGAAGCTTTCTTT.

Only a few counts were recorded for this clone. The chain is built from TRBV19 and TRBJ1-1; TRBD1 might be the D (5 bases). Trimming removed 7 bases from V and 1 base from J, with 10 bases in between. Germline V gene sequence: CDR1 LNHDA, CDR2 SQIVND (reference sequence). This CDR3 is 13 amino acids long. The CDR3: CASKTVTNTEAFF. In nucleotides, the CDR3 is TGTGCCAGTAAGACAGTTACGAACACTGAAGCTTTCTTT.

This clone was counted a few times. The chain combines TRBV11-3 with TRBJ2-2, with 7 bases matching TRBD1. V shed 3 bases and J 12 bases; nucleotides not matched to a gene: 4. CDR1 SGHNT and CDR2 YENEEA come from the germline V gene. This CDR3 spans 12 amino acids. The CDR3 region is CASSLRQGQLFF. The CDR3 DNA reads TGTGCCAGCAGCTTGCGACAGGGCCAGCTGTTTTTT.

The chain uses TRBV2 and TRBJ1-6; D is unresolved. Deletions cut 2 bases from V and 7 bases from J, with 9 bases between. In germline, CDR1 is SNHLY, CDR2 FYNNEI. This CDR3 spans 14 amino acids. The CDR3 spells CASSEIRGNSPLHF. The CDR3 DNA reads as TGTGCCAGCAGTGAAATCCGAGGAAATTCACCCCTCCACTTT.